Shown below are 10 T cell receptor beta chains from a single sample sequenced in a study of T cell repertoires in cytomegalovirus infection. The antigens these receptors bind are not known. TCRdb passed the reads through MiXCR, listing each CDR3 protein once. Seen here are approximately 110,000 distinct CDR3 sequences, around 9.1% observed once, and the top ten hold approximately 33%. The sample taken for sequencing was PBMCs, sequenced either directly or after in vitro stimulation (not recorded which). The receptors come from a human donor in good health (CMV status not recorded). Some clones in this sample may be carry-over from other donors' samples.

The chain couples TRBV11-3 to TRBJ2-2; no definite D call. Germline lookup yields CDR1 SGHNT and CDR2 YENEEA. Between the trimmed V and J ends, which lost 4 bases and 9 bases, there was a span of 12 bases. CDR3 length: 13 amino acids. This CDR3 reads CASSYSASRELFF. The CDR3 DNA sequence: TGTGCCAGCAGCTATTCGGCGTCAAGGGAGCTGTTTTTT. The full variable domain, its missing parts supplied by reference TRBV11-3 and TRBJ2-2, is EAGVVQSPRYKIIEKKQPVAFWCNPISGHNTLYWYLQNLGQGPELLIRYENEEAVDDSQLPKDRFSAERLKGVDSTLKIQPAELGDSAVYLCASSYSASRELFFGEGSRLTVL.

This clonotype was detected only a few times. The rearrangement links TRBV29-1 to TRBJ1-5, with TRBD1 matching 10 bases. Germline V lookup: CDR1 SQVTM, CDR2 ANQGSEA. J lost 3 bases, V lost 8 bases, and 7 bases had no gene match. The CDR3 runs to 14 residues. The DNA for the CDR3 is TGCAGCATCCGGGACAGGGGTACCAATCAGCCCCAGCATTTT. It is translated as CSIRDRGTNQPQHF.

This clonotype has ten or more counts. The chain's CDR3 is CASSSRTGGFAYEQYF. In DNA, the CDR3 is TGTGCCAGCAGTTCTAGGACAGGGGGCTTTGCCTACGAGCAGTACTTC. The chain joins TRBV28 to TRBJ2-7, with 11 bases that match TRBD1. CDR3 length equals 16 residues. Germline V CDR1 and CDR2: MDHEN, SYDVKM. Losses at the gene ends were 4 bases for V and 2 bases for J; bases not matched to a gene: 7.

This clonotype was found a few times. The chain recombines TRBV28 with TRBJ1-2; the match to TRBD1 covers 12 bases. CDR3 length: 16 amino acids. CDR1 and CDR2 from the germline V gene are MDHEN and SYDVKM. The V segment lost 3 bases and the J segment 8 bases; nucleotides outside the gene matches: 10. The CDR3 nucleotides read TGTGCCAGCAGTTTCACCGGGACAGGGGGCGATCGGGGCTACACCTTC. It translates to CASSFTGTGGDRGYTF.

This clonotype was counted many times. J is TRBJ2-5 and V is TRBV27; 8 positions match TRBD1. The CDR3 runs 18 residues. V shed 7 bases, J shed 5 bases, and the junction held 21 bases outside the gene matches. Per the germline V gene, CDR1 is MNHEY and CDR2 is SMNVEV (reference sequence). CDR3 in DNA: TGTGCCAGCACCCCAGTAATGATCGGTCAGGGGGCTAGGGAGACCCAGTACTTC. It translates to CASTPVMIGQGARETQYF.

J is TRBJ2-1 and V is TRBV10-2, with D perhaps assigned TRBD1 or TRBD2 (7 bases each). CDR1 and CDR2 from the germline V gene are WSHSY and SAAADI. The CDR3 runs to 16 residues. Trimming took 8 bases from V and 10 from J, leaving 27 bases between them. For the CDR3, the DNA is TGCGCCAGCGGCGTCGGGGGGAGCCCAGGGGGTGGCGAGCAGTTCTTC. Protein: CASGVGGSPGGGEQFF.

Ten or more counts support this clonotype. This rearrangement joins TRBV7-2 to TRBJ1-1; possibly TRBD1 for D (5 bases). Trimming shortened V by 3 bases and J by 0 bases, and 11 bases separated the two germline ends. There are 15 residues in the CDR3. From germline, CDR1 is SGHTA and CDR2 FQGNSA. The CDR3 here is CASSLSGGLNTEAFF. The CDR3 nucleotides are TGTGCCAGCAGCTTGTCCGGGGGGTTGAACACTGAAGCTTTCTTT.

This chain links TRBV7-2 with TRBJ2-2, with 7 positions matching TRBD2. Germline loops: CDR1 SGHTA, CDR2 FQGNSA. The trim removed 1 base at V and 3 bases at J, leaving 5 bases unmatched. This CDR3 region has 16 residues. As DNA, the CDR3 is TGTGCCAGCAGCTTAGTTCGACTAGCAGACACCGGGGAGCTGTTTTTT. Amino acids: CASSLVRLADTGELFF. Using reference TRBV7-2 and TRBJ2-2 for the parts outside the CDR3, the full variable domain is GAGVSQSPSNKVTEKGKDVELRCDPISGHTALYWYRQSLGQGLEFLIYFQGNSAPDKSGLPSDRFSAERTGGSVSTLTIQRTQQEDSAVYLCASSLVRLADTGELFFGEGSRLTVL.

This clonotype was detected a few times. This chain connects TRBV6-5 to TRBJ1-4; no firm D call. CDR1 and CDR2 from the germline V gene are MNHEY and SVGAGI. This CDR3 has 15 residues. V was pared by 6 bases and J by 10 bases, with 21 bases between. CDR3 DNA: TGTGCCAGCAGAGATATGGGAGCCCCTTTGGTAAAACTGTTTTTT. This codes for CASRDMGAPLVKLFF.

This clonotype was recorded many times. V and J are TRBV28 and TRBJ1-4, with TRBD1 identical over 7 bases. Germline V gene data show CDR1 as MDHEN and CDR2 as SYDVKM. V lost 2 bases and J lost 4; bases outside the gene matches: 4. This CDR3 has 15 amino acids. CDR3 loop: CASSLADRFNEKLFF. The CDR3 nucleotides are TGTGCCAGCAGTTTAGCGGACAGGTTTAATGAAAAACTGTTTTTT.